The rows below give T cell receptor beta chains drawn from one sample of a study of T cell changes during pregnancy in multiple sclerosis. Only in-frame clones appear in the TCRdb table, and some are missing; sequencing was by immunoSEQ multiplex PCR. The sample has some 40,000 clones, roughly 93% seen once; the top ten hold about 0.41%. This specimen consisted of CD4+ T cells from peripheral blood mononuclear cells, obtained in the first trimester of pregnancy. The receptors were gathered from a female donor with multiple sclerosis, enrolled in a pregnancy study. Both conserved end residues are part of each CDR3. The order of the fields is D gene, CDR3 length, clone size, J gene, V gene, CDR3 DNA, CDR3 protein. A D gene is named only where the DNA matches it firmly. Size tells how often a clone was seen (once, few, many) or the class of an expanded clone, and some rows leave it out.

>TRBD2|17|NA|TRBJ2-1|TRBV11-3
TGTGCCAGCAGCTTAGGGCAAATAGCGGGAGGGAACAATGAGCAGTTCTTC
CASSLGQIAGGNNEQFF
>TRBD1|14|NA|TRBJ1-4|TRBV19
TGTGCCAGTAGTAACGACAGGGGTTCTGAAAAACTGTTTTTT
CASSNDRGSEKLFF
>NA|14|NA|TRBJ1-5|TRBV7-8
TGTGCCAGCAGCTCGCAGGGTCAGGAATGGCCCCAGCATTTT
CASSSQGQEWPQHF
>TRBD1|13|NA|TRBJ2-7|TRBV5-1
TGCGCCAGCAGCCCCGGGACAGGGGAAGAGCAGTACTTC
CASSPGTGEEQYF
>TRBD2|15|once|TRBJ2-1|TRBV14
TGTGCCAGCAGCCCCGGGACTAGCGGGAGGAGTGAGCAGTTCTTC
CASSPGTSGRSEQFF
>NA|16|NA|TRBJ2-1|TRBV5-1
TGCGCCAGCAGCTTGGAACTAGCTCCCGCCTACAATGAGCAGTTCTTC
CASSLELAPAYNEQFF
>TRBD1|13|once|TRBJ1-2|TRBV28
TGTGCCAGCGGCAGGGGGCTCTACTATGGCTACACCTTC
CASGRGLYYGYTF
>TRBD2|17|NA|TRBJ2-7|TRBV4-3
TGCGCCAGCAGCCAAAGTGTGGGACTAGCGCCTCCCTACGAGCAGTACTTC
CASSQSVGLAPPYEQYF
>NA|13|NA|TRBJ1-4|TRBV7-9
TGTGCCAGCAGCTCCGGAGGGGATGAAAAACTGTTTTTT
CASSSGGDEKLFF
>NA|17|NA|TRBJ1-3|TRBV13
TGTGCCAGCAGCTTATCCCCCCATAGAGGAGGGGAGAACACCATATATTTT
CASSLSPHRGGENTIYF
>NA|12|once|TRBJ2-1|TRBV4-3
TGCGCCAGCAGCCTTTTTAGAGGTGAGCAGTTCTTC
CASSLFRGEQFF
>TRBD1|16|NA|TRBJ1-4|TRBV4-2
TGTGCCAGCAGCCAGGGTAAACAGGGGACTAATGAAAAACTGTTTTTT
CASSQGKQGTNEKLFF
>TRBD1|15|NA|TRBJ1-2|TRBV7-8
TGTGCCAGCAGCTCCAGGACAGGAGACGCTTACGGCTACACCTTC
CASSSRTGDAYGYTF
>TRBD1|14|NA|TRBJ1-2|TRBV2
TGTGCCAGCAGAGCGCTACAGGGGGCAGGTGGCTACACCTTC
CASRALQGAGGYTF
>TRBD2|13|NA|TRBJ2-5|TRBV5-1
TGCGCCAGCAGCTTGGGCGGGGGTGAGACCCAGTACTTC
CASSLGGGETQYF
>TRBD2|15|NA|TRBJ2-1|TRBV7-9
TGTGCCAGCAGCTTCGGACTAGCGGGGGTCGATGAGCAGTTCTTC
CASSFGLAGVDEQFF
>NA|17|NA|TRBJ2-7|TRBV6-1
TGTGCCAGCAGTGAAGACACTATGTGGAGAGGCTACTACGAGCAGTACTTC
CASSEDTMWRGYYEQYF
>TRBD2|15|NA|TRBJ2-1|TRBV28
TGTGCCAGCAGTCGGGCGATAGCGGGATACAATGAGCAGTTCTTC
CASSRAIAGYNEQFF
>TRBD1|15|few|TRBJ1-1|TRBV5-4
TGTGCCAGCAGCTTGGGACAGGGGCGTGACACTGAAGCTTTCTTT
CASSLGQGRDTEAFF
>NA|14|NA|TRBJ1-1|TRBV6-1
TGTGCCAGCAGTGCTTTCCGGGGAAGCACTGAAGCTTTCTTT
CASSAFRGSTEAFF
>NA|14|NA|TRBJ2-1|TRBV5-4
TGTGCCAGCAGCTTGGATATTTTGGGAGTTCAACAGTTCTTC
CASSLDILGVQQFF
>TRBD2|14|NA|TRBJ2-1|TRBV2
TGTGCCGGAATGCGACTAGCGGGAAGGAATGAGCAGTTCTTC
CAGMRLAGRNEQFF
>TRBD1|16|NA|TRBJ2-5|TRBV9
TGTGCCAGCAGCGTGAGGGGAGACAGGGCCCAAGAGACCCAGTACTTC
CASSVRGDRAQETQYF
>TRBD2|15|NA|TRBJ2-1|TRBV28
TGTGCCAGCAGTCCCCTAGCGGGAGGGAGCAATGAGCAGTTCTTC
CASSPLAGGSNEQFF
>TRBD1|15|NA|TRBJ2-1|TRBV27
TGTGCCAGCAGCAAGGTAGGGGACAGAGTCAATGAGCAGTTCTTC
CASSKVGDRVNEQFF
>NA|19|NA|TRBJ1-5|TRBV28
TGTGCCAGCAGTTTATACGGGTTGGGGGGGCGCCGGTTTGGGCAGCCCCAGCATTTT
CASSLYGLGGRRFGQPQHF
>TRBD2|14|NA|TRBJ2-1|TRBV10-1
TGCGCCAGCAGTTATAGCGGGTCCTACAATGAGCAGTTCTTC
CASSYSGSYNEQFF
>NA|16|NA|TRBJ2-7|TRBV7-2
TGTGCCAGCAGCTCCGCTTCGGGGAAAAGCTCCTACGAGCAGTACTTC
CASSSASGKSSYEQYF
>TRBD2|16|NA|TRBJ2-7|TRBV5-4
TGTGCCAGCAGCGTCCCGGGAGGGGGGGACCCCTACGAGCAGTACTTC
CASSVPGGGDPYEQYF
>NA|13|NA|TRBJ1-5|TRBV29-1
TGCAGCGTTGCAGCACGAACAGGGCAGCCCCAGCATTTT
CSVAARTGQPQHF